Listed below are T cell receptor beta chains from one sample, sequenced in a study of shared clonotypes between healthy human individuals. Here immunoSEQ multiplex PCR was the method, and the copy in TCRdb shows in-frame clones only, minus some. Seen here are around 1,100,000 clones, about 80% observed once, and the top ten hold approximately 0.95%. Sequencing input: memory CD4+ T cells from PBMCs. These receptors originate from a man younger than 30 in good health. Some clones in this sample may be carry-over from other donors' samples. Each CDR3 is given with its conserved first and last residue. Fields, in order: J gene, V gene, clone size, D gene, CDR3 DNA, CDR3 protein. The D gene is left open where the match is weak. For some rows the clone size is stated as once, few or many, or as a class when expanded; others skip it.

>TRBJ1-3|TRBV11-2|.|TRBD1
TGTGCCAGCAGCCCGGACAGGGGGCAAGGTGGAAACACCATATATTTT
CASSPDRGQGGNTIYF
>TRBJ1-4|TRBV28|.|TRBD1
TGTGCCAGCAGTTTATCCGGGACAGGGGAAAAACTGTTTTTT
CASSLSGTGEKLFF
>TRBJ2-5|TRBV7-9|.|.
TGTGCCAGCAGCTTAGACGCAGGGAATACCCAGTACTTC
CASSLDAGNTQYF
>TRBJ2-1|TRBV14|.|.
TGTGCCAGCAGCCAAGCGCGCGGGGCAAACAATGAGCAGTTCTTC
CASSQARGANNEQFF
>TRBJ2-1|TRBV5-1|.|TRBD2
TGCGCCAGCAGCTTGGACGCTAGCGGCTACAATGAGCAGTTCTTC
CASSLDASGYNEQFF
>TRBJ1-5|TRBV1|.|.
TGCACCAGCAGCTTTGGAGGACCCAATCGCCTGGTCCATCAGCCCCAGCATTTT
CTSSFGGPNRLVHQPQHF
>TRBJ2-7|TRBV11-2|.|.
TGTGCCAGCAGCTCTCCCCCTCTTCTCGAGCAGTACTTC
CASSSPPLLEQYF
>TRBJ2-2|TRBV9|.|TRBD1
TGTGCCAGCAGCGCTCGGACAGGGTCGATTACCGGGGAGCTGTTTTTT
CASSARTGSITGELFF
>TRBJ2-2|TRBV28|.|.
TGTGCCAGCAGTTTCCTTGGCTCTAGGAACGTTAACACCGGGGAGCTGTTTTTT
CASSFLGSRNVNTGELFF
>TRBJ1-4|TRBV27|.|.
TGTGCCAGCAGTTTCCGGCCGAATGAAAAACTGTTTTTT
CASSFRPNEKLFF
>TRBJ1-2|TRBV28|.|.
TGTGCCAGCAGTCTCCAGGGGAGGGGTGGCTACACCTTC
CASSLQGRGGYTF
>TRBJ1-2|TRBV15|few|TRBD1
TGTGCCACCAGCAGAGAAGCAGGGGGCTATGGCTACACCTTC
CATSREAGGYGYTF
>TRBJ2-7|TRBV9|.|TRBD1
TGTGCCAGCAGCACCTCAGGGGGCCGAGGATACGAGCAGTACTTC
CASSTSGGRGYEQYF
>TRBJ2-2|TRBV5-1|.|TRBD2
TGCGCCAGCAGCTTGCCACTAGCGGAAAACACCGGGGAGCTGTTTTTT
CASSLPLAENTGELFF
>TRBJ2-1|TRBV7-9|.|.
TGTGCCAGCAGCTTAGCGGGAGTGTATGAGCAGTTCTTC
CASSLAGVYEQFF
>TRBJ1-5|TRBV2|.|.
TGTGCCAGCAGGGACAGTGAGAAGCCCCAGCATTTT
CASRDSEKPQHF
>TRBJ1-5|TRBV27|.|TRBD1
TGTGCCAGCAGCAGGGACAGAAATCAGCCCCAGCATTTT
CASSRDRNQPQHF
>TRBJ1-5|TRBV28|.|TRBD1
TGTGCCAGCACCGGACAGGGGAATCAGCCCCAGCATTTT
CASTGQGNQPQHF
>TRBJ2-1|TRBV18|few|TRBD2
TGTGCCAGCTCACCACTAGCGGGAGGTTACAATGAGCAGTTCTTC
CASSPLAGGYNEQFF
>TRBJ1-2|TRBV14|.|TRBD1
TGTGCCAGCAGCCGAGACAGGGCTACCCTTGATGGCTACACCTTC
CASSRDRATLDGYTF
>TRBJ2-1|TRBV4-1|once|.
TGCGCCAGCAGCGCCCACAACGGGGGACTGTACAATGAGCAGTTCTTC
CASSAHNGGLYNEQFF
>TRBJ2-7|TRBV7-6|.|.
TGTGCCAGCAGCCTCCGGTCAGGGGCCCTATCCTACGAGCAGTACTTC
CASSLRSGALSYEQYF
>TRBJ2-7|TRBV30|few|.
TGTGCCTACGTGCGAAGGGGAACCACCTACGAGCAGTACTTC
CAYVRRGTTYEQYF
>TRBJ2-5|TRBV5-1|.|.
TGCGCCAGCAGCTTGGGGTCGCCTGCGAGCGAGACCCAGTACTTC
CASSLGSPASETQYF
>TRBJ2-6|TRBV7-3|.|.
TGTGCCAGCCACTCTGGGGCCAACGTCCTGACTTTC
CASHSGANVLTF
>TRBJ1-1|TRBV28|few|TRBD1
TGTGCCAGCAGTTTATTCAGGGGGAAAGCTTTCTTT
CASSLFRGKAFF
>TRBJ2-7|TRBV7-9|.|.
TGTGCCAGCAGCTCGGGCGGAGCCTACGAGCAGTACTTC
CASSSGGAYEQYF
>TRBJ2-5|TRBV30|many|TRBD1
TGTGCCTGGAGTGTCCAGGGGGTACGGGAGACCCAGTACTTC
CAWSVQGVRETQYF
>TRBJ2-3|TRBV7-3|once|TRBD1
TGTGCCAGCAGCGCACCACCGGGACAGGGACCAGATACGCAGTATTTT
CASSAPPGQGPDTQYF
>TRBJ2-1|TRBV7-9|many|.
TGTGCCAGCAGCTTAGGGCTGGCTAGCTCCTACAATGAGCAGTTCTTC
CASSLGLASSYNEQFF
>TRBJ2-2|TRBV7-6|.|TRBD2
TGTGCCAGCAGCTTAGTAGCGGGAACGAACACCGGGGAGCTGTTTTTT
CASSLVAGTNTGELFF
>TRBJ1-4|TRBV5-8|few|.
TGTGCCAGCAGCTTGGCACGGGGTGAAGGCGAAAAACTGTTTTTT
CASSLARGEGEKLFF
>TRBJ1-2|TRBV10-3|.|TRBD1
TGTGCCACCCAGAGGTCCACAACCACAGGGGACTACACCTTC
CATQRSTTTGDYTF
>TRBJ1-3|TRBV7-2|.|.
TGTGCCAGCAGCTTAGGGTATCAGGGAAACACCATATATTTT
CASSLGYQGNTIYF
>TRBJ2-3|TRBV30|.|.
TGTGCCTGGAGGTCCCTTCACCATACGCAGTATTTT
CAWRSLHHTQYF
>TRBJ2-1|TRBV6-1|.|.
TGTGCCAGCAGTGAATTTAAGGGGTATGAGCAGTTCTTC
CASSEFKGYEQFF
>TRBJ2-7|TRBV5-4|.|.
TGTGCCAGCAGCTTCCGGAAGGGCACCTACGAGCAGTACTTC
CASSFRKGTYEQYF
>TRBJ2-3|TRBV6-5|.|.
TGTGCCAGCAGTTACTCGATCAGCACAGATACGCAGTATTTT
CASSYSISTDTQYF
>TRBJ2-7|TRBV6-5|once|TRBD1
TGTGCCAGCAGTTCCGAGGGACAGGGCCCCTACGAGCAGTACTTC
CASSSEGQGPYEQYF
>TRBJ1-1|TRBV10-3|.|.
TGTGCCATCAGTGAGTCTAGGGGTGCGGACACTGAAGCTTTCTTT
CAISESRGADTEAFF
>TRBJ2-1|TRBV15|.|TRBD1
TGTGCCACCAGCAGAGGGACAGGGGGTGAGCAGTTCTTC
CATSRGTGGEQFF
>TRBJ2-7|TRBV5-6|once|TRBD2
TGTGCCAGCAGCTCGGATAACCTGGGACTAGCGGGTGCCTACGAGCAGTACTTC
CASSSDNLGLAGAYEQYF
>TRBJ1-2|TRBV28|.|.
TGTGCCAGCAGCCCAGGGACTTTTAACTATGGCTACACCTTC
CASSPGTFNYGYTF
>TRBJ1-5|TRBV15|.|.
TGTGCCACCAGCAGAGGGATCGCATCAAATCAGCCCCAGCATTTT
CATSRGIASNQPQHF
>TRBJ2-3|TRBV6-6|.|.
TGTGCCAGCAGTTACGTTGACACAGATACGCAGTATTTT
CASSYVDTDTQYF
>TRBJ1-3|TRBV13|.|.
TGTGCCAGCAGCTTCCAGGGGCCCTTCTCTGGAAACACCATATATTTT
CASSFQGPFSGNTIYF
>TRBJ1-4|TRBV12-5|once|.
TGTGCTAGTGGTTTGGTACCGAGGGGCCGGGCTAATGAAAAACTGTTTTTT
CASGLVPRGRANEKLFF
>TRBJ1-2|TRBV6-1|many|.
TGTGCCAGCAGTGAGTCCGCAGGGGCGCACTATGGCTACACCTTC
CASSESAGAHYGYTF
>TRBJ1-2|TRBV5-4|.|TRBD1
TGTGCCAGCAGCTTCGAGGGGGCTCGGGGCTACACCTTC
CASSFEGARGYTF
>TRBJ1-1|TRBV25-1|.|.
TGTGCCAGCAGTGACCGGGCAAGCGTATTGACTGAAGCTTTCTTT
CASSDRASVLTEAFF
>TRBJ2-3|TRBV21-1|.|.
TGTGCCACCAAGCTGGTTGGGGTAGGGAAGCGGACAGATACGCAGTATTTT
CATKLVGVGKRTDTQYF
>TRBJ1-1|TRBV18|.|.
TGTGCCAGCTCAACGTTGGCGTACACTGAAGCTTTCTTT
CASSTLAYTEAFF
>TRBJ2-7|TRBV28|.|TRBD1
TGTGCCAGCAACGTAGGGACAGGATCTTTTTACGAGCAGTACTTC
CASNVGTGSFYEQYF